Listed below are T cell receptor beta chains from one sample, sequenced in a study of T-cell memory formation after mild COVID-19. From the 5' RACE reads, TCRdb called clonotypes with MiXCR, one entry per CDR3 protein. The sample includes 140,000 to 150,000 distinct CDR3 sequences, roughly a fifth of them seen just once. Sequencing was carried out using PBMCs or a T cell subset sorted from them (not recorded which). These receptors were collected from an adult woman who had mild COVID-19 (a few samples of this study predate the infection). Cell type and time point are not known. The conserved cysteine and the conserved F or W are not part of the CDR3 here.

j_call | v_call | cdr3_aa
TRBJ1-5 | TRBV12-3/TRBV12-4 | ASSPARDRAFQPQH
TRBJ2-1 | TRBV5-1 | ASTTDSSYNEQF
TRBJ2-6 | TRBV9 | ASSPRPGSWANVLT
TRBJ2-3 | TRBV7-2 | ASSLANTDTQY
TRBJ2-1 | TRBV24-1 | ATSDLTSGGVKEQF
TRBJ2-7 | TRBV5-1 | ASSSTGTKYEQY
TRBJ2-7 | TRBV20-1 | SARDLRQGSYEQY
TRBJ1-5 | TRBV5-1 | ASSLDGQAGNQPQH
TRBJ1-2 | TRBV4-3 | ASSQDTYGYT
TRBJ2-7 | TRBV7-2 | ASSLDRYSYEQY
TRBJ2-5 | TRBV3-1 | ASSQESRGREKTQY
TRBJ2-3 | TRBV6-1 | ASRVRNTDTQY
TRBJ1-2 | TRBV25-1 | ASSGPNRGGYT
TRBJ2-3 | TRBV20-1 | SARDPGGTDTQY
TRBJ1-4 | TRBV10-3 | AISDKGGYEKLF
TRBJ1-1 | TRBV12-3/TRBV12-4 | ASSFTENTEAF
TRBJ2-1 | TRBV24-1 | ATSAPGNEQF
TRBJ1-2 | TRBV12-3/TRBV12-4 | ASSEDRFRGYT
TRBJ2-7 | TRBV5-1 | ASSRSSGGSYEQY
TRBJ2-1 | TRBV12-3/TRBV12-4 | VIGALDYNEQF
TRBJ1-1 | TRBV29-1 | SARQGRTEAF
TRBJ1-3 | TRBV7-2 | ASSLAHAGPQHTIY
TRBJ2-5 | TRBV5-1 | ASRRDSQETQY
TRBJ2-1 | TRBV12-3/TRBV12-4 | ASLTDSYNEQF
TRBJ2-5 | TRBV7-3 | ASSLTGTTSGETQY
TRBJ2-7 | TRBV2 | ASRDGPGSYEQY
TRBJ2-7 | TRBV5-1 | ASSHGQTYEQY
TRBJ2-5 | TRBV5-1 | ASRSAPGGRETQY
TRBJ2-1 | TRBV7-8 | ASSPGREGLNSYNEQF
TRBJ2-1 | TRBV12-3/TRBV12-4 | ASSFRPDYNEQF
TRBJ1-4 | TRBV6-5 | ASSYTLPGTGDEKLF
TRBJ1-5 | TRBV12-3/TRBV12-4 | ASSLRTSNQPQH
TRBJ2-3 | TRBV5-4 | ASRRAGGPSDTQY
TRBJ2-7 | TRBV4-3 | ASSQQTSGAGGEQY
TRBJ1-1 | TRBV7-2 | ASSLEVWHRDTEAF
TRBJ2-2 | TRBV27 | ASSLSKGGPGELF
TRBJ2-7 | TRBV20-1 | SARDFRQGFAYEQY
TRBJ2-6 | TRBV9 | ASSVGQGSGANVLT
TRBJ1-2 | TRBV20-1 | SALGQGQEYYGYT
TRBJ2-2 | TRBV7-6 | ASSFGQSNTGELF
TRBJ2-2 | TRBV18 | ASSYGQGGTGELF
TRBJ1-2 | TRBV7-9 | ASSLGRDGGYT
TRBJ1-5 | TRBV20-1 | SARDGVRPQH
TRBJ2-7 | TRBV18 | ASSPSRTGSYEQY
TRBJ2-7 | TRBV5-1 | ASSLVAGGDYEQY
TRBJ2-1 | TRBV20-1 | SAPEPKSSYNEQF
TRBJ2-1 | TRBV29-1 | SVERNGRRFEQF
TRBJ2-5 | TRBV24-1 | ATSDAGGVGETQY